The T cell receptor (beta chain) described here comes from a study of graft-versus-host responses after intestinal transplantation. Study-wide context: Once they had received anti-thymocyte globulin induction, all recipients took tacrolimus and steroids for around 3 years. Study-level findings and limits: Present in recipient marrow, GvH clones included some that appeared first in ileum or blood. Peak circulating GvH clone levels were associated with early post-transplant HvG declines.

Looked up from germline, CDR1 is MRHNA and CDR2 is SNTAGT. The CDR3 covers 14 residues. Germline trimming cut 4 bases from V and 7 bases from J; bases unmatched to any gene: 6. About this clone itself: Antigen: not known.

Some clones are missing from TCRdb's copy, which holds only in-frame ones; the method was immunoSEQ multiplex PCR. This sample has approximately 60,000 clones; roughly 89% occur once, and the top ten carry around 1.5%. This chain links TRBV6-4 with TRBJ2-2; TRBD2 aligns across 7 bases. This clonotype was obtained from a human patient who received an intestinal transplant, so some T cells may come from the graft donor. The sample here was PBMCs, taken 26 days after transplant. CDR3 in amino acids: CASSATSVGGELFF. DNA of the CDR3: TGTGCCAGCAGTGCCACTAGCGTTGGCGGGGAGCTGTTTTTT.